The rows below give T cell receptor beta chains drawn from one sample of a study of T-cell reconstitution after alpha-beta-depleted transplantation in children. TCRdb independently ran MiXCR on the PCR reads; one entry per CDR3 protein. The sample holds about 240,000 distinct CDR3 sequences, about a quarter seen once. Sample: PBMCs, taken before TCRalphabeta/CD19-depleted stem cell transplant. These receptors were obtained from a girl aged 2 to 10 with Fanconi anemia, due to receive a stem cell transplant. CDR3s leave out the opening cysteine and the closing phenylalanine or tryptophan.

v_gene: TRBV12-3/TRBV12-4
j_gene: TRBJ2-7
CDR3aa: ASSLEGDSYEQY

v_gene: TRBV29-1
j_gene: TRBJ2-7
CDR3aa: SVEMVGSYEQY

v_gene: TRBV20-1
j_gene: TRBJ2-5
CDR3aa: SAFDTSGIETQY

v_gene: TRBV6-4
j_gene: TRBJ2-3
CDR3aa: ASSDGRTSTDTQY

v_gene: TRBV20-1
j_gene: TRBJ2-7
CDR3aa: SAGVRPDYEQY

v_gene: TRBV7-2
j_gene: TRBJ2-3
CDR3aa: ASSLVGEFTDTQY

v_gene: TRBV10-3
j_gene: TRBJ2-2
CDR3aa: AISDEREKIGELF

v_gene: TRBV20-1
j_gene: TRBJ1-2
CDR3aa: SPDRGYYGYT

v_gene: TRBV7-7
j_gene: TRBJ2-7
CDR3aa: TSCLAAGGPHEQY

v_gene: TRBV20-1
j_gene: TRBJ2-7
CDR3aa: SATRDRENYEQY

v_gene: TRBV11-1
j_gene: TRBJ2-3
CDR3aa: ASSLARGGPDTQY

v_gene: TRBV19
j_gene: TRBJ2-7
CDR3aa: ASSGTDSYEQY

v_gene: TRBV27
j_gene: TRBJ2-7
CDR3aa: ASSWGLAGSGEQY

v_gene: TRBV7-7
j_gene: TRBJ2-1
CDR3aa: ASSLSLAGTYNEQF

v_gene: TRBV29-1
j_gene: TRBJ2-1
CDR3aa: SVEASAGTYNEQF

v_gene: TRBV7-3
j_gene: TRBJ2-1
CDR3aa: ASSLTNAGYAQF

v_gene: TRBV20-1
j_gene: TRBJ2-3
CDR3aa: SASNDPKWAQY

v_gene: TRBV20-1
j_gene: TRBJ2-7
CDR3aa: SARDWDRGYEQY

v_gene: TRBV15
j_gene: TRBJ1-1
CDR3aa: ATSSLGTSNTEAF

v_gene: TRBV9
j_gene: TRBJ1-2
CDR3aa: ASSEVSNYGYT

v_gene: TRBV4-2
j_gene: TRBJ2-7
CDR3aa: ASSQDHKSVGAPNEQY

v_gene: TRBV23-1
j_gene: TRBJ2-2
CDR3aa: ASTSGPGSCF

v_gene: TRBV6-1
j_gene: TRBJ2-1
CDR3aa: ASSEPGRGGEQF

v_gene: TRBV6-1
j_gene: TRBJ1-1
CDR3aa: ASTTDLNTEAF

v_gene: TRBV12-3/TRBV12-4
j_gene: TRBJ2-5
CDR3aa: ASSGLAGGPETQY

v_gene: TRBV7-2
j_gene: TRBJ2-1
CDR3aa: ASSLPSGSFGNEQF

v_gene: TRBV12-3/TRBV12-4
j_gene: TRBJ2-1
CDR3aa: ASSPKAGGPGNEQF

v_gene: TRBV5-1
j_gene: TRBJ2-7
CDR3aa: ASSSDNREQY

v_gene: TRBV20-1
j_gene: TRBJ2-2
CDR3aa: SARSVVGLAGTGELF

v_gene: TRBV5-1
j_gene: TRBJ1-6
CDR3aa: ASSLWADGNYNSPLH

v_gene: TRBV20-1
j_gene: TRBJ2-2
CDR3aa: SVQGRLAGELF

v_gene: TRBV7-9
j_gene: TRBJ2-7
CDR3aa: ASSLEGGGQYEQY

v_gene: TRBV10-3
j_gene: TRBJ2-1
CDR3aa: AISEGLAGEEIF